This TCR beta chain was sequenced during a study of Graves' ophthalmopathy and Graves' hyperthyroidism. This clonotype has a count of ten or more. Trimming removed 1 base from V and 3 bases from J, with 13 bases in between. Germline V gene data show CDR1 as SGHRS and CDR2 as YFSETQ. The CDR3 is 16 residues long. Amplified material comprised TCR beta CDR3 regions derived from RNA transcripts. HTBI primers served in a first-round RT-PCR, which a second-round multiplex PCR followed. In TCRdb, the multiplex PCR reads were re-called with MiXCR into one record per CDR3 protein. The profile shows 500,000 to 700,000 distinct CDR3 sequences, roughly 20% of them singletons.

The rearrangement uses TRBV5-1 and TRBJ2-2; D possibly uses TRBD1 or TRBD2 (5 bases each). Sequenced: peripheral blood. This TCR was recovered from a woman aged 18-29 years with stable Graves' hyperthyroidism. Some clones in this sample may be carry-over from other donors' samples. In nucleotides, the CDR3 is TGCGCCAGCAGCTTGCAGCCAGGGAGTGACACCGGGGAGCTGTTTTTT. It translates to CASSLQPGSDTGELFF.